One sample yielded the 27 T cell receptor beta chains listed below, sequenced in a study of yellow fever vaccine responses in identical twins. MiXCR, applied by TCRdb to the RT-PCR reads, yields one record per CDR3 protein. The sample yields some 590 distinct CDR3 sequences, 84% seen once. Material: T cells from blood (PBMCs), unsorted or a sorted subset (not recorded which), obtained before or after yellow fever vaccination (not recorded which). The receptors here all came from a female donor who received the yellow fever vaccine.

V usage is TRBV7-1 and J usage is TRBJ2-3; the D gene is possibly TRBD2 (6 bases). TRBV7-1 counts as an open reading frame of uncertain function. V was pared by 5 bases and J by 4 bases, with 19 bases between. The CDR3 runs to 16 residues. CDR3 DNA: TGTGCCAGCAGCCCACCTTCGACTAGTTTAGCAGATACGCAGTATTTT. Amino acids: CASSPPSTSLADTQYF.

CDR3 in DNA: TGTGCCATCAGTGAACTAAGAAACACCATATATTTT. Its protein is CAISELRNTIYF. The gene calls are TRBV10-3 and TRBJ1-3, with D unresolved. Germline values: CDR1 ENHRY, CDR2 SYGVKD. V lost 3 bases, J lost 5 bases, and 5 bases lay in between. The CDR3 consists of 12 residues.

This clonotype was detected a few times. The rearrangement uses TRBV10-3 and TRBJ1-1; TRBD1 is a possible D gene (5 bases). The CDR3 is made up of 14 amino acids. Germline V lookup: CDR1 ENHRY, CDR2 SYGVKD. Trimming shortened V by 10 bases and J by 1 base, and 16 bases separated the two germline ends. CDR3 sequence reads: CATSTAGTNTEAFF. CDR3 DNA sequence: TGTGCCACCTCGACGGCAGGGACGAACACTGAAGCTTTCTTT.

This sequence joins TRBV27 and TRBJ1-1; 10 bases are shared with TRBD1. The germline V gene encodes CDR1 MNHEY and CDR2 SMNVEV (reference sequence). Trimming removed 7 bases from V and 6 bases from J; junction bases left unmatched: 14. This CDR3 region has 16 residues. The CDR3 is CASNRKGPGTGAEAFF. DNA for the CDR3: TGTGCCAGCAACCGAAAAGGACCCGGGACAGGGGCTGAAGCTTTCTTT.

The CDR3 region has the DNA TGCGCCAGCAGCCAAGATCGCGGGCCGGGACGGGAGCAGTTCTTC. Its protein is CASSQDRGPGREQFF. J is TRBJ2-1 and V is TRBV4-1; D is possibly TRBD1 or TRBD2 (5 bases each). The CDR3 has 15 amino acids. V lost 0 bases, J lost 10 bases, and 16 bases lay in between. Germline V gene sequence: CDR1 MGHRA, CDR2 YSYEKL.

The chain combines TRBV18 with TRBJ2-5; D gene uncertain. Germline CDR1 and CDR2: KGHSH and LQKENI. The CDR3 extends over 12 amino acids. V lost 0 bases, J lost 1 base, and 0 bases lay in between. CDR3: CASSPPQETQYF. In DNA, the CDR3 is TGTGCCAGCTCACCACCCCAAGAGACCCAGTACTTC.

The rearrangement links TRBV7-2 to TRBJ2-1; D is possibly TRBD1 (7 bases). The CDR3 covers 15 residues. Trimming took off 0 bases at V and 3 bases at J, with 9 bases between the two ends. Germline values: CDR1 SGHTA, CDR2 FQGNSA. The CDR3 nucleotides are TGTGCCAGCAGCTTAGCGCAGGGGGGCTACAATGAGCAGTTCTTC. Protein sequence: CASSLAQGGYNEQFF. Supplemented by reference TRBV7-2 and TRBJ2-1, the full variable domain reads GAGVSQSPSNKVTEKGKDVELRCDPISGHTALYWYRQSLGQGLEFLIYFQGNSAPDKSGLPSDRFSAERTGGSVSTLTIQRTQQEDSAVYLCASSLAQGGYNEQFFGPGTRLTVL.

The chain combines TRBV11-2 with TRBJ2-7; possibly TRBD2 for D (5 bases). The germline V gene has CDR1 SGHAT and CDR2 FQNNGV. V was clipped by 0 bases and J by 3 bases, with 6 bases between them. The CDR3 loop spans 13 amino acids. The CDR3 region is CASSLDAGYEQYF. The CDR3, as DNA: TGTGCCAGCAGCTTAGATGCGGGCTACGAGCAGTACTTC.

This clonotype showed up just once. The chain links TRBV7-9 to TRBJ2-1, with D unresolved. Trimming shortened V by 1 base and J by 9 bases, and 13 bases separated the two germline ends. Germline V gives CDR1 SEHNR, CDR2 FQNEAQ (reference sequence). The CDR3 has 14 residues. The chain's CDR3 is CASSLGRLVVEQFF. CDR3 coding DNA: TGTGCCAGCAGCTTAGGACGCCTTGTAGTTGAGCAGTTCTTC.

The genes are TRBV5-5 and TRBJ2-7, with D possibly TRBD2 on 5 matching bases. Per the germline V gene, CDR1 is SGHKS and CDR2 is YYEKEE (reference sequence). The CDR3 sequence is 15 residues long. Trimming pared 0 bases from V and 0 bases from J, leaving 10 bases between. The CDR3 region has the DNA TGTGCCAGCAGCTTGGCGGAAGGACTCTCCTACGAGCAGTACGTC. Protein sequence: CASSLAEGLSYEQYV.

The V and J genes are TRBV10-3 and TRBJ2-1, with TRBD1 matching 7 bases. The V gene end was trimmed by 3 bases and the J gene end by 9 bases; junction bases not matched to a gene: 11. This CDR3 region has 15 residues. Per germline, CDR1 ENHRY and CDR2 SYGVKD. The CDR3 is CAISDSWTGGSEQFF. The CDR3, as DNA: TGTGCCATCAGTGATTCTTGGACAGGAGGAAGTGAGCAGTTCTTC.

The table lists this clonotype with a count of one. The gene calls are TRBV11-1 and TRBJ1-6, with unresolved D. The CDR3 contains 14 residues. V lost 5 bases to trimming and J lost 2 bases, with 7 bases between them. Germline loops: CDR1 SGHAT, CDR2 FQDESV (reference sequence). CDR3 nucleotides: TGTGCCAGCAGCCTGGGAGCCTATAATTCACCCCTCCACTTT. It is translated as CASSLGAYNSPLHF.

CDR3 protein: CASSVFGPQGNTEAFF. CDR3 coding DNA: TGTGCCAGCAGTGTGTTTGGCCCCCAGGGTAACACTGAAGCTTTCTTT. The chain combines TRBV2 with TRBJ1-1, with TRBD1 as a possible D gene (5 bases). Germline V lookup: CDR1 SNHLY, CDR2 FYNNEI. Trimming removed 4 bases at V and 2 bases at J, with 17 bases between. This CDR3 is 16 amino acids long. Full variable domain (remainder filled in from reference TRBV2 and TRBJ1-1): EPEVTQTPSHQVTQMGQEVILRCVPISNHLYFYWYRQILGQKVEFLVSFYNNEISEKSEIFDDQFSVERPDGSNFTLKIRSTKLEDSAMYFCASSVFGPQGNTEAFFGQGTRLTVV.

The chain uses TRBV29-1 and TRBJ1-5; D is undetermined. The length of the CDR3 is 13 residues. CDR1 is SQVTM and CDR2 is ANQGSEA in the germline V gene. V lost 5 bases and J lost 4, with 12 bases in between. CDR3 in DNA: TGCAGCGTTAAAACGACTGGGAATCAGCCCCAGCATTTT. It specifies CSVKTTGNQPQHF. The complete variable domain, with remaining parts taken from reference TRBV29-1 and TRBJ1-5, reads SAVISQKPSRDICQRGTSLTIQCQVDSQVTMMFWYRQQPGQSLTLIATANQGSEATYESGFVIDKFPISRPNLTFSTLTVSNMSPEDSSIYLCSVKTTGNQPQHFGDGTRLSIL.

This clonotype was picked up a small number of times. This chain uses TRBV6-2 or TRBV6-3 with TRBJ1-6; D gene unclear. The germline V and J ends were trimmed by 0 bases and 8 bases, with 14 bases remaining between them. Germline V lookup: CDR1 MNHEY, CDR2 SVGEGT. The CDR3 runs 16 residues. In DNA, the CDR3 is TGTGCCAGCAGTTACTCGTCCAGAGCGACGTATTCACCCCTCCACTTT. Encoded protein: CASSYSSRATYSPLHF.

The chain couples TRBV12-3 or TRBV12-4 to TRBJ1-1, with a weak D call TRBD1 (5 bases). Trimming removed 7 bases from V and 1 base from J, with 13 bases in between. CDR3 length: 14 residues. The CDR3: CASTRWRGNTEAFF. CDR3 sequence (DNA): TGTGCCAGCACTCGTTGGAGGGGGAACACTGAAGCTTTCTTT.

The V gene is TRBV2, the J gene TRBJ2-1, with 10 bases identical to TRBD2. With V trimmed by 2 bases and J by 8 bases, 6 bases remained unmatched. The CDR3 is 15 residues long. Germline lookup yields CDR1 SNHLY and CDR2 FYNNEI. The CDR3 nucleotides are TGTGCCAGCAGTGAAAGTAGCGGGAGGTTCTATGAGCAGTTCTTC. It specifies CASSESSGRFYEQFF.

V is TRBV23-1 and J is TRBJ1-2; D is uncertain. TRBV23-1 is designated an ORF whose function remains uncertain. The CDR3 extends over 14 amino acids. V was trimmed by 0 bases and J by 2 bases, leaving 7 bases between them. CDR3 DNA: TGCGCCAGCAGTCAATCGTACAGCAACTATGGCTACACCTTC. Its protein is CASSQSYSNYGYTF.

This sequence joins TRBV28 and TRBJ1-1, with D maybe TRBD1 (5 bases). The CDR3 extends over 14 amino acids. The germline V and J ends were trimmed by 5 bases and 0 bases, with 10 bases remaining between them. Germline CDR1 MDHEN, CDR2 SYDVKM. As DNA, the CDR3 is TGTGCCAGCAGTCGACAGACTTTGAACACTGAAGCTTTCTTT. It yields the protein CASSRQTLNTEAFF.

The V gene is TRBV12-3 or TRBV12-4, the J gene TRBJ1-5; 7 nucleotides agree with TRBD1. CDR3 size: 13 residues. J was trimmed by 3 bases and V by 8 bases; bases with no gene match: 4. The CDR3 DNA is TGTGCCAGCCACGGGACAGTCAATCAGCCCCAGCATTTT. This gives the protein CASHGTVNQPQHF.

This chain's CDR3 is CSARASDYGYTF. The CDR3 DNA reads as TGCAGTGCTAGAGCATCGGACTATGGCTACACCTTC. The chain couples TRBV20-1 to TRBJ1-2; no definite D call. V lost 1 base and J 3 bases, leaving 6 bases between the germline ends. The CDR3 loop spans 12 amino acids. CDR1 is DFQATT, CDR2 SNEGSKA, per germline (reference sequence).

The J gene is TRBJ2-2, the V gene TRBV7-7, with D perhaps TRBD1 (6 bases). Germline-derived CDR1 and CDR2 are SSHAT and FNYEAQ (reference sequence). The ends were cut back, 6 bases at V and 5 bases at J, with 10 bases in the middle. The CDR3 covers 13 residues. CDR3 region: CASRITGTGELFF. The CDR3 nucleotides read TGTGCCAGCAGAATCACAGGGACCGGGGAGCTGTTTTTT.

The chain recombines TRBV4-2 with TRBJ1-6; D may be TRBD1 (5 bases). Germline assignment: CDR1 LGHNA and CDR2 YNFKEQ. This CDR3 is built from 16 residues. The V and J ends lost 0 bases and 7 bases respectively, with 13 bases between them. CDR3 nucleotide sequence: TGTGCCAGCAGCCAAGATCGGGCAGGGATAAATTCACCCCTCCACTTT. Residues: CASSQDRAGINSPLHF.

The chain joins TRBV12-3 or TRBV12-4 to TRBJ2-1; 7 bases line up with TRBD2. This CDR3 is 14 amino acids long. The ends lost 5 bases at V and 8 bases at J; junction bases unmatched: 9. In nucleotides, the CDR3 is TGTGCCAGCAGTCTCCGGGAGGCGCGGTATGAGCAGTTCTTC. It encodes CASSLREARYEQFF.

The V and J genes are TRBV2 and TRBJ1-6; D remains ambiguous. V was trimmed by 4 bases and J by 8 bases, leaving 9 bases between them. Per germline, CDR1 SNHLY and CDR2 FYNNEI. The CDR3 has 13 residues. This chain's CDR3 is CASSVREDSPLHF. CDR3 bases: TGTGCCAGCAGTGTGAGGGAGGATTCACCCCTCCACTTT.

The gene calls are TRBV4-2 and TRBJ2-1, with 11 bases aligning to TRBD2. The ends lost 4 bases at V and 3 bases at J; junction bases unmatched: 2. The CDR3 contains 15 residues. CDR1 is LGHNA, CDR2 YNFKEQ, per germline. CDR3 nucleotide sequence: TGTGCCAGCAGCCTGACTAGCGGGATCTACAATGAGCAGTTCTTC. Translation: CASSLTSGIYNEQFF.

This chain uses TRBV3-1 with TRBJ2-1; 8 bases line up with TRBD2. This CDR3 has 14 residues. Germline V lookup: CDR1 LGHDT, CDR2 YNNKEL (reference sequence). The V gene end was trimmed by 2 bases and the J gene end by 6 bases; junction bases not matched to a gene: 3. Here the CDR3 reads CASSQNGGGNEQFF. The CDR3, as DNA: TGTGCCAGCAGCCAAAACGGGGGGGGCAATGAGCAGTTCTTC.